The 13 T cell receptor beta chains given below trace back to one sample, sequenced in a study of radiotherapy plus CTLA-4 blockade in lung cancer. The table came from immunoSEQ multiplex PCR; TCRdb's copy has only in-frame clones and leaves some out. The sample carries about 91,000 clones, less than 80% recorded once. Sequencing used peripheral blood, obtained from a patient treated with radiotherapy plus ipilimumab. Receptors originate from a human donor with non-small cell lung cancer that progressed on radiotherapy plus ipilimumab.

V gene TRBV11-3 combines with J gene TRBJ2-7; D perhaps matches TRBD1 (5 bases). The germline gives CDR1 SGHNT, CDR2 YENEEA. The V end was cut by 2 bases, the J end by 2 bases, with 7 bases between. The CDR3 is made up of 13 amino acids. This CDR3 reads CASSLSTAYEQYF. Here the CDR3 DNA reads TGTGCCAGCAGCTTATCGACAGCCTACGAGCAGTACTTC.

This clone came up many times. The J gene is TRBJ2-3, the V gene TRBV29-1, with 12 bases identical to TRBD1. The J segment lost 3 bases and the V segment lost 6 bases, leaving 4 bases of the junction unmatched. The CDR3 length is 14 residues. Germline loops: CDR1 SQVTM, CDR2 ANQGSEA. This chain's CDR3 is CSVGDRGRTDTQYF. DNA of the CDR3: TGCAGCGTGGGGGACAGGGGGCGAACAGATACGCAGTATTTT.

The CDR3 protein is CASSLGSGANYGYTF. The DNA for the CDR3 is TGCGCCAGCAGCTTGGGTTCTGGAGCTAACTATGGCTACACCTTC. The chain couples TRBV5-1 to TRBJ1-2; D remains unclear. CDR3 length: 15 amino acids. The germline CDR1 and CDR2 sequences are SGHRS and YFSETQ. The V and J ends lost 0 bases and 0 bases respectively, with 9 bases between them.

This chain uses TRBV30 with TRBJ2-2, with 11 nucleotides matching TRBD2. The CDR3 covers 16 residues. The V segment lost 0 bases and the J segment 7 bases; nucleotides outside the gene matches: 7. Per the germline V gene, CDR1 is GTSNPN and CDR2 is SVGIG (reference sequence). CDR3 amino acids: CAWSVQRTSGYGELFF. The DNA of the CDR3 is TGTGCCTGGAGTGTACAAAGGACTAGCGGGTACGGGGAGCTGTTTTTT. Filled out from reference TRBV30 and TRBJ2-2, the complete variable domain reads SQTIHQWPATLVQPVGSPLSLECTVEGTSNPNLYWYRQAAGRGLQLLFYSVGIGQISSEVPQNLSASRPQDRQFILSSKKLLLSDSGFYLCAWSVQRTSGYGELFFGEGSRLTVL.

The chain has TRBV9 and TRBJ1-4; 9 nucleotides match TRBD1. CDR1 and CDR2 from the germline V gene are SGDLS and YYNGEE. V trimming: 4 bases; J trimming: 5 bases; junction bases outside the gene matches: 6. This CDR3 region has 15 residues. The chain's CDR3 is CASSFSGTGNEKLFF. In DNA, the CDR3 is TGTGCCAGCAGCTTTTCCGGGACAGGGAATGAAAAACTGTTTTTT.

V usage is TRBV5-4 and J usage is TRBJ2-5; possibly TRBD2 for D (6 bases). V was trimmed by 0 bases and J by 6 bases, leaving 15 bases between them. The CDR3 is 15 residues long. From germline, CDR1 is SGHNT and CDR2 YYREEE (reference sequence). Here the CDR3 reads CASSLVEAAGQTQYF. In DNA form, the CDR3 reads TGTGCCAGCAGCTTGGTGGAGGCGGCGGGACAGACCCAGTACTTC.

The chain links TRBV6-1 to TRBJ2-7; maybe TRBD2 (5 bases). V lost 9 bases to trimming and J lost 6 bases, with 12 bases between them. From germline, CDR1 is MNHNS and CDR2 SASEGT. The CDR3 is 11 amino acids. The CDR3 nucleotides read TGTGCCAGTGAGGGTGAAGGCGAGCAGTACTTC. Translated, it gives CASEGEGEQYF.

J is TRBJ2-7 and V is TRBV5-1; maybe TRBD1 (6 bases). The germline gives CDR1 SGHRS, CDR2 YFSETQ. The CDR3 has 15 amino acids. Trimming took 0 bases from V and 10 from J, leaving 20 bases between them. CDR3: CASSLGGLPVPGQYF. CDR3 bases: TGCGCCAGCAGCTTGGGGGGGCTACCCGTACCCGGACAGTACTTC.

This clone appeared a few times. The chain uses TRBV28 and TRBJ2-1; 7 nucleotides agree with TRBD1. CDR3 size: 15 residues. Germline V lookup: CDR1 MDHEN, CDR2 SYDVKM. The ends lost 6 bases at V and 8 bases at J; junction bases unmatched: 13. CDR3 DNA: TGTGCCAGCAGCCCTCGAAAGGGGGCGATAGATGAGCAGTTCTTC. Protein: CASSPRKGAIDEQFF.

J is TRBJ2-2 and V is TRBV7-9; 7 bases line up with TRBD2. CDR1 is SEHNR, CDR2 FQNEAQ, per germline (reference sequence). The V gene end was trimmed by 7 bases and the J gene end by 1 base; junction bases not matched to a gene: 6. CDR3 length equals 15 residues. The DNA for the CDR3 is TGTGCCAGCAACGATCGGGGGGTGAACACCGGGGAGCTGTTTTTT. Translated, it gives CASNDRGVNTGELFF.

The table lists this clone with a few counts. This chain uses TRBV28 with TRBJ2-7; 9 bases are shared with TRBD1. V lost 8 bases to trimming and J lost 3 bases; unmatched junction nucleotides: 5. The CDR3 length is 13 residues. The germline CDR1 and CDR2 sequences are MDHEN and SYDVKM. In DNA form, the CDR3 reads TGTGCCAGCTCAGCGGGACAGGGCTACGAGCAGTACTTC. Translation: CASSAGQGYEQYF.

The chain combines TRBV29-1 with TRBJ2-7; D is possibly TRBD2 (7 bases). In germline, CDR1 is SQVTM, CDR2 ANQGSEA. Trimming removed 5 bases from V and 1 base from J, with 21 bases in between. CDR3 length equals 16 residues. The CDR3 region is CSVQGGGGLRSYEQYF. In DNA, the CDR3 is TGCAGCGTTCAAGGGGGGGGTGGTTTAAGGTCCTACGAGCAGTACTTC.

This chain links TRBV6-5 with TRBJ1-3; perhaps TRBD1 as D (5 bases). In germline, CDR1 is MNHEY, CDR2 SVGAGI. This CDR3 comprises 16 residues. Deletions cut 2 bases from V and 0 bases from J, with 11 bases between. CDR3 protein: CASSYGGVNSGNTIYF. The CDR3 nucleotides are TGTGCCAGCAGTTACGGGGGTGTTAACTCTGGAAACACCATATATTTT.